These 2 T cell receptor beta chains were all obtained from the same sample, sequenced in a study of blood T cell repertoires in COVID-19 (dated by TCRdb to 2018 to 2020). Library prep was done by the immunoSEQ multiplex PCR assay. Held by TCRdb, this immuneACCESS table contains in-frame sequences only and omits some clones. Under half of the omission traces to an unresolved V gene where checked; the cause of the rest is unknown. This sample gives about 87,000 clones in total; over 70% of them show up just once. The ten largest clones take up over 8.5% of the sample. Sequencing was carried out using peripheral blood. All receptors come from a man older than 75 with acute or convalescent COVID-19.

The chain is built from TRBV7-2 and TRBJ2-1; D not resolved. Germline assignment: CDR1 SGHTA and CDR2 FQGNSA. This CDR3 spans 12 amino acids. The ends were cut back, 5 bases at V and 3 bases at J, with 5 bases in the middle. CDR3 in DNA: TGTGCCAGCAGCCCCCTCTACAATGAGCAGTTCTTC. Its protein product is CASSPLYNEQFF.

The chain uses TRBV4-1 and TRBJ2-2; no clear D gene. V was cut by 3 bases and J by 0 bases, with 8 bases left in between. The CDR3 is 15 amino acids. CDR1 and CDR2 from the germline V gene are MGHRA and YSYEKL. CDR3 nucleotides: TGCGCCAGCAGCCACTCCGAGACGAACACCGGGGAGCTGTTTTTT. This sequence encodes CASSHSETNTGELFF.